This T cell receptor (beta chain) was captured in a study of post-analysis software for immune sequencing data. The table lists this clonotype with a few counts. What it recognizes is unknown. TCR beta cDNA libraries included unique molecular identifiers. Between 1 and 10 million T cells gave rise to 500,000 to 650,000 cDNA molecules. Each CDR3 protein is one row after TCRdb ran MiXCR on the PCR reads. The sample has some 500,000 distinct CDR3 sequences, approximately 46% seen once. Study-wide results and limits: People with multiple sclerosis had a significantly lower normalized Chao1 diversity than controls did.

The receptor's source is a girl between 10 and 17 years old with multiple sclerosis. Sample: blood.

The CDR3 DNA reads TGTGCCAGCAGTCTTGGGACTAGCAGACCCGAGCAGTTCTTC. Protein sequence: CASSLGTSRPEQFF. The gene calls are TRBV2 and TRBJ2-1; 9 positions agree with TRBD2. This CDR3 spans 14 amino acids. In germline, CDR1 is SNHLY, CDR2 FYNNEI. The J segment lost 10 bases and the V segment lost 5 bases, leaving 9 bases of the junction unmatched.